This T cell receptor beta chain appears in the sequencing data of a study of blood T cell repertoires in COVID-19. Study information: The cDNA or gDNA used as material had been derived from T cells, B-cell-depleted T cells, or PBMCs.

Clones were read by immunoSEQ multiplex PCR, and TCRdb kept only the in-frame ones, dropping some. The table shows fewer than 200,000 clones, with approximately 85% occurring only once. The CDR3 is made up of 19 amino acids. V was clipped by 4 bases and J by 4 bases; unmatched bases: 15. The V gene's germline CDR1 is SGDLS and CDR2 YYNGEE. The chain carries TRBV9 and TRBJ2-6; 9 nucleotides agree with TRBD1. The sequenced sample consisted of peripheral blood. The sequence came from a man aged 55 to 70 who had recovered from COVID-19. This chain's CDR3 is CASSPGAKQGASGANVLTF. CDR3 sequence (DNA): TGTGCCAGCAGCCCGGGGGCCAAACAGGGGGCATCGGGGGCCAACGTCCTGACTTTC.